This is a list of T cell receptor beta chains from one sample in a study of T-cell reconstitution after alpha-beta-depleted transplantation in children. Each CDR3 protein gets one entry after TCRdb re-called the PCR reads with MiXCR. Among 670,000 or so distinct CDR3 sequences listed, about an eighth were seen once. This sample comprised PBMCs, obtained before TCRalphabeta/CD19-depleted stem cell transplant. Every receptor here comes from a girl aged 2 to 9 with congenital amegakaryocytic thrombocytopenia, due to receive a stem cell transplant. CDR3s include the opening cysteine and the closing phenylalanine or tryptophan. Each record gives: D gene, V gene, J gene, clone size, CDR3 DNA, CDR3 protein. The D gene is left open where the match is weak. Only part of the rows carry a size: once, few, many, or a class if the clone is expanded.

TRBD2	TRBV20-1	TRBJ2-7	many	TGCAGTGCTAGAGATGGGAGCGGGAGGGCCTACGAGCAGTACTTC	CSARDGSGRAYEQYF
.	TRBV20-1	TRBJ1-2	many	TGCAGTGCTAGTCGCCAGGGAGATCATGGCTACACCTTC	CSASRQGDHGYTF
.	TRBV10-3	TRBJ2-7	many	TGTGCCATCAGTGAGTCCCACGAGCAGTACTTC	CAISESHEQYF
.	TRBV5-1	TRBJ1-1	many	TGCGCCAGCAGCCCAGCATTAGATACTGAAGCTTTCTTT	CASSPALDTEAFF
.	TRBV7-6	TRBJ2-1	.	TGTGCCAGCAGCTTAGCTTCTGCGGGCCTGAACAATGAGCAGTTCTTC	CASSLASAGLNNEQFF
TRBD1	TRBV12-3/TRBV12-4	TRBJ2-7	.	TGTGCCAGCAGTTTTCCGGGACAGAGCCCCTACGAGCAGTACTTC	CASSFPGQSPYEQYF
.	TRBV20-1	TRBJ1-2	.	TGCAGTGCTAGTACGGCAGGGCGAAACTATGGCTACACCTTC	CSASTAGRNYGYTF
.	TRBV6-1	TRBJ1-1	many	TGTGCCAGCAGTGATCTAACGAACACTGAAGCTTTCTTT	CASSDLTNTEAFF
.	TRBV5-1	TRBJ2-3	many	TGCGCCAGCAGCTTGGTTGGAGGGGCAGATACGCAGTATTTT	CASSLVGGADTQYF
TRBD2	TRBV9	TRBJ2-2	many	TGTGCCAGCAGCATCGGACTAGCGGGAGCCGGGGAGCTGTTTTTT	CASSIGLAGAGELFF
.	TRBV11-1	TRBJ2-1	few	TGTGCCAGCAGCTTAGGTGGCAGCCAGTACAATGAGCAGTTCTTC	CASSLGGSQYNEQFF
.	TRBV5-1	TRBJ2-1	few	TGCGCCAGCAGCCTCGGGACCTACGCCTACAATGAGCAGTTCTTC	CASSLGTYAYNEQFF
TRBD2	TRBV7-9	TRBJ2-2	few	TGTGCCAGCAGCCCCAGCGGGGGAGGAGTCGGGGAGCTGTTTTTT	CASSPSGGGVGELFF
.	TRBV4-2	TRBJ1-2	few	TGTGCCAGCAGCCAAGTTGGTGCCCTGGTTAACTATGGCTACACCTTC	CASSQVGALVNYGYTF
.	TRBV15	TRBJ2-7	.	TGTGCCACCAGCTATGTCCCGGGACGGCAATACGAGCAGTACTTC	CATSYVPGRQYEQYF
.	TRBV6-5	TRBJ2-5	few	TGTGCCAGCAGTTACTCGATAGGAACAGGGGCGGGGGGGACCCAGTACTTC	CASSYSIGTGAGGTQYF
.	TRBV20-1	TRBJ2-1	many	TGCAGTGCTAGAGATGCGAATCCCCAGATCTCCAATGAGCAGTTCTTC	CSARDANPQISNEQFF
.	TRBV20-1	TRBJ2-1	many	TGCAGTGCCCCCCTGGGTGAGCAGTTCTTC	CSAPLGEQFF
TRBD1	TRBV5-1	TRBJ2-2	many	TGCGCCAGCAGCCTCCGGGACAGGCCTTACACCGGGGAGCTGTTTTTT	CASSLRDRPYTGELFF
.	TRBV12-3/TRBV12-4	TRBJ2-5	many	TGTGCCAGCAGTTTTAGGGGCAGGGGTAAGGAGACCCAGTACTTC	CASSFRGRGKETQYF
.	TRBV5-1	TRBJ2-2	many	TGCGCCAGCAGCTTGGCAGCGGGCACCGGGGAGCTGTTTTTT	CASSLAAGTGELFF
.	TRBV30	TRBJ2-5	.	TGTGCCTGGAGTGGAGGCCCCTCACAAGAGACCCAGTACTTC	CAWSGGPSQETQYF
.	TRBV6-1	TRBJ2-7	.	TGTGCCAGCTGTGATAAGGCTTTTACGCAGTACTTC	CASCDKAFTQYF
TRBD1	TRBV20-1	TRBJ1-5	.	TGCAGTGCTACAAGTGACAGGGGCGGCCAGCCCCAGCATTTT	CSATSDRGGQPQHF
.	TRBV15	TRBJ2-5	.	TGTGCCACCAGCAGAGATGCCGGACAAGAGACCCAGTACTTC	CATSRDAGQETQYF
.	TRBV5-5	TRBJ2-5	.	TGTGCCAGCGCTCCCGGACCCTCAGAGACCCAGTACTTC	CASAPGPSETQYF
TRBD2	TRBV29-1	TRBJ2-3	many	TGCAGCGCCATGACTAGCGGGGGCACAGATACGCAGTATTTT	CSAMTSGGTDTQYF
.	TRBV6-4	TRBJ1-5	.	TGTGCCAGCAGGACGACGGGGGTTAATCACCCCCAGCATTTT	CASRTTGVNHPQHF
.	TRBV11-2	TRBJ1-2	many	TGTGCCAGCAGCTTAGAATCAGGGAGGACGGTACTCTATGGCTACACCTTC	CASSLESGRTVLYGYTF
.	TRBV10-1	TRBJ2-7	many	TGCGCCAGCAGTGAGGGGGGACCTTACGAGCAGTACTTC	CASSEGGPYEQYF
.	TRBV5-1	TRBJ1-6	many	TGCGCCAGCAGCGCGGACTCAAATTCACCCCTCCACTTT	CASSADSNSPLHF
.	TRBV20-1	TRBJ2-5	many	TGCAGTGCTAGAACCGGGACTCAAGAGACCCAGTACTTC	CSARTGTQETQYF
TRBD1	TRBV20-1	TRBJ2-1	.	TGCAGTGCTACTCGGACAGGGGCGGGTGAGCAGTTCTTC	CSATRTGAGEQFF
TRBD2	TRBV19	TRBJ2-1	few	TGTGCCAGCCAGCCCCCGCACCCCATAGCGGGGGGACAGTACAATGAGCAGTTCTTC	CASQPPHPIAGGQYNEQFF
TRBD1	TRBV29-1	TRBJ1-6	many	TGCAGCGTCAAGACAGGGTCCAATTCACCCCTCCACTTT	CSVKTGSNSPLHF